The source of this T cell receptor (beta chain) is a study of metastatic and nonmetastatic thyroid tumors. Study summary: Samples came from malignant and benign thyroid patients, and repertoires were compared across blood and tumor or nodule tissue.

TCRdb re-called clones via MiXCR from the PCR reads. Of under 50,000 clones in the sample, more than 20% are singletons; the top ten hold about 3.8%. Patients had received no treatment of any kind before thyroid surgery. CDR1 and CDR2 (germline): MDHEN, SYDVKM. CDR3 length: 14 amino acids. V lost 2 bases and J lost 6; bases outside the gene matches: 7. The receptor comes from a male donor with papillary thyroid cancer or a benign thyroid nodule (not recorded which). Some clones in this sample may be carry-over from other donors' samples. The chain uses TRBV28 and TRBJ2-7; 7 bases map to TRBD2. The sequenced sample consisted of blood. In nucleotides, the CDR3 is TGTGCCAGCAGTTTACCAAGACTAGCCGGCGAGCAGTACTTC. Translating it yields CASSLPRLAGEQYF.